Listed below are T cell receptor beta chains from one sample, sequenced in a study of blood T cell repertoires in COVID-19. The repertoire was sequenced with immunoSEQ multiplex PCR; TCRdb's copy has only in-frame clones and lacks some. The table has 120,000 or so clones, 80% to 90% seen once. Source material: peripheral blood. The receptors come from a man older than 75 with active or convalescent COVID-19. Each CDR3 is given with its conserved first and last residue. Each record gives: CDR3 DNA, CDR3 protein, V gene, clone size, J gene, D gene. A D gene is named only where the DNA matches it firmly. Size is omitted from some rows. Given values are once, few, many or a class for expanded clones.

TGTGCCTGGAGGTGGCAGAAGGAAGCTTTCTTT CAWRWQKEAFF TRBV30 few TRBJ1-1 -
TGTGCCAGCAGTGAAGTTGGAGGGGAGGGAACTGAAGCTTTCTTT CASSEVGGEGTEAFF TRBV6-1 - TRBJ1-1 -
TGTGCCAGCAGTTACGGACAGCCTACCGGGGAGCTGTTTTTT CASSYGQPTGELFF TRBV6-5 - TRBJ2-2 -
TGTGCCAGCAGCTCCGAGGGTTACGAGCAGTACTTC CASSSEGYEQYF TRBV5-6 - TRBJ2-7 -
TGTGCCAGCAGTTACTCGAAACCCTCTAGCGAGCAGTACTTC CASSYSKPSSEQYF TRBV6-2/TRBV6-3 many TRBJ2-7 -
TGCGCCAGCAGCCAAGGCGGACAAAATCAGCCCCAGCATTTT CASSQGGQNQPQHF TRBV4-1 few TRBJ1-5 -
TGCGCCAGCAGCCAAGATAGGTCCCTGGGGGGGGGATATGGCTACACCTTC CASSQDRSLGGGYGYTF TRBV4-3 - TRBJ1-2 -
TGTGCCAGCAGTCCCCAGGGGGGCTACACCTTC CASSPQGGYTF TRBV6-6 - TRBJ1-2 -
TGTGCCAGCAGTTTGGGGACAGGGTCTGGAAACACCATATATTTT CASSLGTGSGNTIYF TRBV27 few TRBJ1-3 TRBD1
TGCGCCAGCAGCTTCGGGGACAGCAGCACTGAAGCTTTCTTT CASSFGDSSTEAFF TRBV5-1 - TRBJ1-1 TRBD1
TGTGCCAGCGGGACAGGGGAAGGGTACACCATATATTTT CASGTGEGYTIYF TRBV19 - TRBJ1-3 TRBD1
TGTGCCACCGGGACAGAATATGGCTACACCTTC CATGTEYGYTF TRBV2 - TRBJ1-2 TRBD1
TGCGCCAGCAGCCAAGATAGGACAGGATTTAATGAAAAACTGTTTTTT CASSQDRTGFNEKLFF TRBV4-3 - TRBJ1-4 TRBD1
TGTGCCAGCAGTTTGGAGGCGGATTATTCACCCCTCCACTTT CASSLEADYSPLHF TRBV27 - TRBJ1-6 -
TGTGCCAGTAGTAGGGCCAGCTACGAGCAGTACTTC CASSRASYEQYF TRBV19 - TRBJ2-7 -
TGTGCCAGCAGTTTAAGGGGACTCCAAGGCCAGCCCCAGCATTTT CASSLRGLQGQPQHF TRBV27 - TRBJ1-5 -
TGTGCCATCAGTGCCGCGGGACAGGGGTCTGAAGCTTTCTTT CAISAAGQGSEAFF TRBV10-3 - TRBJ1-1 TRBD1
TGTGCCAGCACACAGGGAATCTATGGCTACACCTTC CASTQGIYGYTF TRBV3-1/TRBV3-2 - TRBJ1-2 -
TGTGCCAGCTCACCACCGGTCGGGGGTGCGGGGAGAACTGAAGCTTTCTTT CASSPPVGGAGRTEAFF TRBV18 few TRBJ1-1 -
TGTGCCAGCAGTTACTCGGAGGGGCTATCACCCCTCCACTTT CASSYSEGLSPLHF TRBV6-5 - TRBJ1-6 -
TGTGCCAGTAACGGAGGGACTAGTCGGTTCGATGAGCAGTTCTTC CASNGGTSRFDEQFF TRBV19 - TRBJ2-1 TRBD2
TGTGCCAGCAGTTTTCGGGAGGTCCTAGGAAGTTCACCCCTCCACTTT CASSFREVLGSSPLHF TRBV27 once TRBJ1-6 -
TGTGCCAGCAGTGAAGTAGGCCCGGGGGGCTATGGCTACACCTTC CASSEVGPGGYGYTF TRBV6-1 - TRBJ1-2 -
TGCGCCAGCAGCTTGGAAACACCTAACTATGGCTACACCTTC CASSLETPNYGYTF TRBV5-1 - TRBJ1-2 -
TGCGCCAGCAGCCAAGATCCTTCTGGACAGGGTATAGGTGGCTACACCTTC CASSQDPSGQGIGGYTF TRBV4-3 - TRBJ1-2 TRBD1
TGTGCCAGCAGTTTCGGGGTCTACAATGAGCAGTTCTTC CASSFGVYNEQFF TRBV12-3/TRBV12-4 - TRBJ2-1 -
TGCGCCAGCAGCCAAGCCGGGACAATCCAAGAGACCCAGTACTTC CASSQAGTIQETQYF TRBV4-1 - TRBJ2-5 -
TGTGCCTGGGACAGGACGAACACTGAAGCTTTCTTT CAWDRTNTEAFF TRBV30 few TRBJ1-1 -
TGTGCCAGCAGCCGACAATCCTACGAGCAGTACTTC CASSRQSYEQYF TRBV7-9 once TRBJ2-7 -
TGTGCCAGCGGGTACCAGGGACAGGGGGCGTCCTACAATGAGCAGTTCTTC CASGYQGQGASYNEQFF TRBV5-8 - TRBJ2-1 TRBD1
TGTGCCAGTAGTATGGACTATTCACCCCTCCACTTT CASSMDYSPLHF TRBV19 - TRBJ1-6 -
TGTGCCAGCAGCTTAGAGCTAGCCAATGAGCAGTTCTTC CASSLELANEQFF TRBV7-2 - TRBJ2-1 -
TGTGCCAGCAGGACGGACAGTACGAACACCGGGGAGCTGTTTTTT CASRTDSTNTGELFF TRBV7-9 few TRBJ2-2 -
TGTGCCAGCAGCCAGACACCCAATCAGCCCCAGCATTTT CASSQTPNQPQHF TRBV16 - TRBJ1-5 -
TGTGCCAGCAGTGAATCTGGCAGGGGCGGACTCTACACCTTC CASSESGRGGLYTF TRBV2 - TRBJ1-2 -
TGTGCCATAGGGAGCGGTACAGGGAGAGGTGCTGAAGCTTTCTTT CAIGSGTGRGAEAFF TRBV19 - TRBJ1-1 -
TGTGCCAGCAGAGGACAGGGGGGGTCCTACAATGAGCAGTTCTTC CASRGQGGSYNEQFF TRBV28 - TRBJ2-1 TRBD1
TGTGCCAGCAGCTTAGGACTAGCAGTCTCCTACGAGCAGTACTTC CASSLGLAVSYEQYF TRBV11-1 - TRBJ2-7 TRBD2
TGTGCCAGTAGTGGGCCGGGACAGGCCTTTAATGAGCAGTTCTTC CASSGPGQAFNEQFF TRBV19 - TRBJ2-1 TRBD1
TGTGCCAGCAGCGAGGGGACAGCGAACACTGAAGCTTTCTTT CASSEGTANTEAFF TRBV9 - TRBJ1-1 TRBD1
TGCAGCGTGGGACAGACTAACACAGATACGCAGTATTTT CSVGQTNTDTQYF TRBV29-1 - TRBJ2-3 TRBD1
TGTGCCACCAGTGATTTGCTGGCGCCGGGCTACAATGAGCAGTTCTTC CATSDLLAPGYNEQFF TRBV24-1 - TRBJ2-1 -
TGTGCCAGCAGCTTAGATCTCGGGACTAGCCTCAATGAGCAGTTCTTC CASSLDLGTSLNEQFF TRBV7-6 - TRBJ2-1 TRBD2
TGTGCCAGTAGTGGAGCTAGCGGGCTTAGCACAGATACGCAGTATTTT CASSGASGLSTDTQYF TRBV19 - TRBJ2-3 TRBD2
TGTGCCTGGAGTGAAGCGGGGTTGAGCACAGATACGCAGTATTTT CAWSEAGLSTDTQYF TRBV30 - TRBJ2-3 TRBD2
TGTGCCAGCAGCCCCACCGCGCTCAACTATGGCTACACCTTC CASSPTALNYGYTF TRBV11-2 few TRBJ1-2 -
TGTGCCAGTACTGTATCGGGGTATGAAAAACTGTTTTTT CASTVSGYEKLFF TRBV19 - TRBJ1-4 -
TGCAGCGTTGAAGAAATAACAGGGCTCTCTGAAGCTTTCTTT CSVEEITGLSEAFF TRBV29-1 - TRBJ1-1 -
TGCGCCAGCAGCTTGTGGGGGACAGGGGCCTACGAGCAGTACTTC CASSLWGTGAYEQYF TRBV5-1 - TRBJ2-7 TRBD1
TGCGCCAGCACCAACGGGGACAGCACTGAAGCTTTCTTT CASTNGDSTEAFF TRBV5-1 - TRBJ1-1 TRBD1
TGTGCCAGCAGCTTAGGATTAGGGAGCACTGAAGCTTTCTTT CASSLGLGSTEAFF TRBV7-2 few TRBJ1-1 -
TGCAGCGTGATTACAGCTTATGGCTACACCTTC CSVITAYGYTF TRBV29-1 few TRBJ1-2 -
TGCAGCGTAGAAAGGGCGGAGGGTACCTACGAGCAGTACTTC CSVERAEGTYEQYF TRBV29-1 - TRBJ2-7 -
TGTGCCAGCAGCCAGGGGGGATCACCCCTCCACTTT CASSQGGSPLHF TRBV27 - TRBJ1-6 TRBD1
TGTGCCAGCAGCTTTCCCCGACAGGGTACAGATACGCAGTATTTT CASSFPRQGTDTQYF TRBV5-6 - TRBJ2-3 TRBD1